These T cell receptor beta chains were read from a single sample in a study of cytomegalovirus exposure and HLA in healthy donors. Assay: immunoSEQ multiplex PCR; the TCRdb copy retains only in-frame clones and omits some. The data show under 200,000 clones, with 87% seen just once and 0.65% to 0.9% held by the top ten. Material for sequencing was PBMCs. These receptors all stem from a woman in her 30s in good health and CMV-seronegative. Each CDR3 is given with its conserved first and last residue. D genes are given only for firm matches. Some rows mark clone size as missing; the rest say once, few, many or name a class of expanded clone.

j_call | v_call | clone_size | d_call | cdr3_aa | cdr3_nt
TRBJ2-1 | TRBV7-2 | - | - | CASSFQGSSYNEQFF | TGTGCCAGCAGCTTCCAGGGTAGTTCCTACAATGAGCAGTTCTTC
TRBJ2-1 | TRBV9 | - | TRBD2 | CASSRDPSGGAKDEQFF | TGTGCCAGCAGCCGAGACCCTAGCGGGGGGGCCAAAGATGAGCAGTTCTTC
TRBJ2-4 | TRBV5-8 | - | - | CASTQTGKGREAKNIQYF | TGTGCCAGCACCCAAACGGGGAAGGGGCGGGAAGCCAAAAACATTCAGTACTTC
TRBJ1-2 | TRBV9 | - | - | CASSVARGGDGYTF | TGTGCCAGCAGCGTAGCGCGGGGAGGCGATGGCTACACCTTC
TRBJ1-1 | TRBV27 | - | - | CASSLSVNTEAFF | TGTGCCAGCAGTTTATCCGTTAACACTGAAGCTTTCTTT
TRBJ2-1 | TRBV10-2 | - | TRBD2 | CASSVLAGGPRNEQFF | TGCGCCAGCAGTGTTTTAGCGGGAGGGCCGCGAAATGAGCAGTTCTTC
TRBJ2-3 | TRBV7-9 | - | TRBD2 | CASSSRLAGGHTDTQYF | TGTGCCAGCAGCTCCCGACTAGCGGGGGGGCACACAGATACGCAGTATTTT
TRBJ2-7 | TRBV7-2 | few | TRBD1 | CASSSLGGQGWGEQYF | TGTGCCAGCAGCTCCCTGGGCGGACAGGGCTGGGGTGAGCAGTACTTC
TRBJ2-7 | TRBV5-4 | - | - | CASSLGTLSSYEQYF | TGTGCCAGCAGCTTGGGGACTCTCAGCTCCTACGAGCAGTACTTC
TRBJ1-2 | TRBV6-1 | - | - | CASKPGGANYGYTF | TGTGCCAGCAAGCCCGGAGGGGCGAACTATGGCTACACCTTC
TRBJ1-6 | TRBV9 | - | TRBD1 | CASSVHRGGSPLHF | TGTGCCAGCAGCGTTCACAGGGGTGGTTCACCCCTCCACTTT
TRBJ1-5 | TRBV7-9 | once | TRBD1 | CASSPGDRGRNQPQHF | TGTGCCAGCAGCCCAGGGGACAGGGGAAGGAATCAGCCCCAGCATTTT
TRBJ2-3 | TRBV9 | few | - | CASTSGGQGTDTQYF | TGTGCCAGCACCTCGGGGGGCCAGGGCACAGATACGCAGTATTTT
TRBJ1-2 | TRBV7-3 | - | TRBD1 | CASSPDRGRGGYTF | TGTGCCAGCAGCCCGGACAGGGGAAGGGGCGGCTACACCTTC
TRBJ1-3 | TRBV29-1 | - | - | CSVSTRPGNTIYF | TGCAGCGTTTCGACACGGCCTGGAAACACCATATATTTT
TRBJ1-5 | TRBV19 | - | - | CASNGGTRQPQHF | TGTGCCAGTAACGGAGGGACGCGCCAGCCCCAGCATTTT
TRBJ1-5 | TRBV27 | - | - | CASSFTRGPQHF | TGTGCCAGCAGTTTTACTAGAGGGCCCCAGCATTTT
TRBJ2-7 | TRBV9 | - | - | CASSVDPGGNEQYF | TGTGCCAGCAGCGTAGATCCCGGCGGAAACGAGCAGTACTTC
TRBJ1-5 | TRBV5-6 | - | - | CASSFGGVQPQHF | TGTGCCAGCAGCTTCGGAGGGGTTCAGCCCCAGCATTTT
TRBJ1-2 | TRBV7-9 | - | TRBD1 | CASSDYGTERYGYTF | TGTGCCAGCAGCGATTATGGGACAGAGCGCTATGGCTACACCTTC
TRBJ2-3 | TRBV9 | few | - | CASSVEGLLGDTQYF | TGTGCCAGCAGCGTAGAGGGACTCCTGGGGGATACGCAGTATTTT
TRBJ1-1 | TRBV6-5 | few | - | CASSYEGGVTEAFF | TGTGCCAGCAGTTACGAGGGAGGCGTCACTGAAGCTTTCTTT
TRBJ2-7 | TRBV4-1 | - | - | CASSQRGQPYEQYF | TGCGCCAGCAGCCAGCGCGGGCAGCCCTACGAGCAGTACTTC
TRBJ1-5 | TRBV19 | - | - | CASSIIVLTGNQPQHF | TGTGCCAGTAGTATAATTGTTCTGACAGGCAATCAGCCCCAGCATTTT
TRBJ1-4 | TRBV5-8 | - | - | CASSANHRSNEKLFF | TGTGCCAGCAGCGCGAACCACAGATCTAATGAAAAACTGTTTTTT
TRBJ2-1 | TRBV5-4 | - | TRBD2 | CASSAGLAGGYNEQFF | TGTGCCAGCAGCGCGGGACTAGCGGGAGGTTACAATGAGCAGTTCTTC
TRBJ2-7 | TRBV19 | once | - | CASSPLAGNQYF | TGTGCCAGTAGTCCGCTCGCCGGTAATCAGTACTTC
TRBJ1-1 | TRBV2 | - | - | CASMRVLNTEAFF | TGTGCCAGCATGAGGGTTTTGAACACTGAAGCTTTCTTT
TRBJ2-6 | TRBV7-9 | - | TRBD1 | CASSLVSGTGSSGANVLTF | TGTGCCAGCAGCTTAGTATCCGGGACAGGGTCCTCTGGGGCCAACGTCCTGACTTTC
TRBJ1-2 | TRBV19 | once | TRBD1 | CASSSTQGARYGYTF | TGTGCCAGTTCTTCGACGCAGGGGGCCCGCTATGGCTACACCTTC
TRBJ2-7 | TRBV7-8 | - | TRBD2 | CASSLARGEQYF | TGTGCCAGCAGCTTAGCGCGGGGGGAGCAGTACTTC
TRBJ2-3 | TRBV18 | - | TRBD2 | CASSTSGGRASGTDTQYF | TGTGCCAGCTCAACCTCTGGCGGGAGGGCCTCGGGCACAGATACGCAGTATTTT
TRBJ2-7 | TRBV30 | - | TRBD1 | CAWSADRDHEQYF | TGTGCCTGGAGCGCTGACAGGGACCACGAGCAGTACTTC
TRBJ2-2 | TRBV27 | - | - | CASEITRGHGELFF | TGTGCCAGCGAGATCACCAGGGGTCACGGGGAGCTGTTTTTT
TRBJ1-5 | TRBV11-2 | - | - | CASSFQGPGQPQHF | TGTGCCAGCAGCTTCCAGGGGCCGGGTCAGCCCCAGCATTTT
TRBJ1-2 | TRBV28 | - | TRBD1 | CASSSNLGTGDYGYTF | TGTGCCAGCAGTTCAAACCTCGGGACAGGGGATTATGGCTACACCTTC
TRBJ1-1 | TRBV28 | - | - | CASSNGGAAGTEAFF | TGTGCCAGCAGTAATGGGGGCGCCGCGGGCACTGAAGCTTTCTTT
TRBJ2-6 | TRBV19 | once | TRBD2 | CASSKPRGGSGASSGANVLTF | TGTGCCAGTAGTAAACCGAGGGGGGGTAGCGGGGCTAGCTCTGGGGCCAACGTCCTGACTTTC
TRBJ2-5 | TRBV9 | - | TRBD1 | CASRKGTEETQYF | TGTGCCAGCAGAAAAGGGACAGAAGAGACCCAGTACTTC
TRBJ2-7 | TRBV5-1 | once | - | CASSLAATVYEQYF | TGCGCCAGCAGCTTGGCCGCCACAGTTTACGAGCAGTACTTC
TRBJ2-2 | TRBV14 | - | TRBD1 | CASSQAAGGTGELFF | TGTGCCAGCAGCCAAGCGGCAGGGGGAACCGGGGAGCTGTTTTTT
TRBJ2-1 | TRBV19 | once | TRBD2 | CASSIVPSGDYNEQFF | TGTGCCAGTAGTATAGTCCCTAGCGGAGACTACAATGAGCAGTTCTTC
TRBJ2-4 | TRBV19 | - | - | CASSPSGGTNIQYF | TGTGCCAGTAGTCCAAGCGGAGGGACAAACATTCAGTACTTC
TRBJ2-2 | TRBV7-9 | - | - | CASSLATLEETGELFF | TGTGCCAGCAGCTTAGCCACCCTCGAGGAGACCGGGGAGCTGTTTTTT
TRBJ2-7 | TRBV7-7 | - | - | CASSRTATSYYEQYF | TGTGCCAGCAGCCGTACCGCGACTAGTTACTACGAGCAGTACTTC
TRBJ2-2 | TRBV30 | - | TRBD2 | CAWSVGTSTGELFF | TGTGCCTGGAGTGTTGGGACTAGCACCGGGGAGCTGTTTTTT
TRBJ2-2 | TRBV5-1 | - | TRBD1 | CASSFRSGGPGELFF | TGCGCCAGCAGCTTTAGGTCAGGGGGCCCCGGGGAGCTGTTTTTT
TRBJ2-7 | TRBV5-1 | - | TRBD1 | CASSLALGTAYEQYF | TGCGCCAGCAGCTTGGCCCTCGGGACAGCCTACGAGCAGTACTTC
TRBJ2-1 | TRBV30 | - | - | CAWSVLSEGRREQFF | TGTGCCTGGAGTGTACTGTCTGAAGGGAGGCGTGAGCAGTTCTTC
TRBJ2-5 | TRBV27 | once | - | CASSWRYQETQYF | TGTGCCAGCAGTTGGCGGTACCAAGAGACCCAGTACTTC
TRBJ1-4 | TRBV11-2 | once | - | CASSLERGKLFF | TGTGCCAGCAGCTTAGAAAGGGGGAAACTGTTTTTT
TRBJ2-1 | TRBV6-6 | - | - | CASSYSRGGSDEQFF | TGTGCCAGCAGTTACTCGAGGGGGGGATCCGATGAGCAGTTCTTC
TRBJ1-1 | TRBV2 | - | TRBD1 | CAGDRGRGTEAFF | TGTGCCGGCGACAGGGGGCGCGGCACTGAAGCTTTCTTT
TRBJ1-4 | TRBV4-1 | - | - | CASSQAVPGLPNEKLFF | TGCGCCAGCAGCCAAGCCGTCCCAGGGTTGCCTAATGAAAAACTGTTTTTT